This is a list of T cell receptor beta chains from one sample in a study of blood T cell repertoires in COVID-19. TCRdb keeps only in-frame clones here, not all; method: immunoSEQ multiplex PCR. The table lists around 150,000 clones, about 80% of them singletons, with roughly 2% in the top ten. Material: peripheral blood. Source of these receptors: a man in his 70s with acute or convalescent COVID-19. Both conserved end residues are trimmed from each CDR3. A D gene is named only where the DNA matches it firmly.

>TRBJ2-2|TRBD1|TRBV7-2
ASTPTGVLGGELF
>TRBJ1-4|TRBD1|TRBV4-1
ASSLIQGARDEKLF
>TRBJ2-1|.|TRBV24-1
ATSDSSYNEQF
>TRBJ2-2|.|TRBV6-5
ASSYARQPNTGELF
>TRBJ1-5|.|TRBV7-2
ASSPLERQPQH
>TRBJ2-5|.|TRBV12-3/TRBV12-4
ASSFDIQETQY
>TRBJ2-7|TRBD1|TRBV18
ASSPGDRGAYEQY
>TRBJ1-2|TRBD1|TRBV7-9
ASSLQGTGRGYT
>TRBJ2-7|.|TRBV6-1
ASSERVRVHEQY
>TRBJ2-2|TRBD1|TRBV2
ASTLDRGNTGELF
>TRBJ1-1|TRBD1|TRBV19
ASSIARGQTEAF
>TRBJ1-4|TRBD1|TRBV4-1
ASSSLGQGRGEKLF
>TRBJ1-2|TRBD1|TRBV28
ASSKTPTGYFGYT
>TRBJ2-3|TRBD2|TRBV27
ASSPRGVWGLTDTQY
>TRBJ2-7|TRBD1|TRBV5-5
ASSSTLTGLMVSSYEQY
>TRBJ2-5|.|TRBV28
ASKIRGGYQETQY
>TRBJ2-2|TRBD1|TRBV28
ASAVRSWTGDNPYNTGELF
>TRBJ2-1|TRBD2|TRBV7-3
ASSFDGLAGDEQF
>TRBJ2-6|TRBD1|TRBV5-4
ASSLNPGTGITGANVLT
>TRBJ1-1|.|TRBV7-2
ASSLMTAGTF
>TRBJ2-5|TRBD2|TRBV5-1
ASSLGLAGNVETQY
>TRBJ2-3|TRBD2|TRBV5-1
ASSLTSGIQTTDTQY
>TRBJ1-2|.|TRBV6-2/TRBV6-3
ASSSGQFSYGYT
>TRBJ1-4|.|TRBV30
AWSSWTEQNEKLF
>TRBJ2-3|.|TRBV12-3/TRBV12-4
ASSGQSTDTQY
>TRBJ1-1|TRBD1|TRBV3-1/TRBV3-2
ASTLTTGDTEAF
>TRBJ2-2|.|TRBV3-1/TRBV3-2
ASSQTTRGTGELF
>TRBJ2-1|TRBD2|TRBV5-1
ASSPGTSGGYNEQF
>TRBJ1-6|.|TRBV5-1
ASSLGGRTNSPLH
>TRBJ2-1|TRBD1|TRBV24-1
ATRDRDSYNEQF
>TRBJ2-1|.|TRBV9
ASSVVGDGYSYNEQF